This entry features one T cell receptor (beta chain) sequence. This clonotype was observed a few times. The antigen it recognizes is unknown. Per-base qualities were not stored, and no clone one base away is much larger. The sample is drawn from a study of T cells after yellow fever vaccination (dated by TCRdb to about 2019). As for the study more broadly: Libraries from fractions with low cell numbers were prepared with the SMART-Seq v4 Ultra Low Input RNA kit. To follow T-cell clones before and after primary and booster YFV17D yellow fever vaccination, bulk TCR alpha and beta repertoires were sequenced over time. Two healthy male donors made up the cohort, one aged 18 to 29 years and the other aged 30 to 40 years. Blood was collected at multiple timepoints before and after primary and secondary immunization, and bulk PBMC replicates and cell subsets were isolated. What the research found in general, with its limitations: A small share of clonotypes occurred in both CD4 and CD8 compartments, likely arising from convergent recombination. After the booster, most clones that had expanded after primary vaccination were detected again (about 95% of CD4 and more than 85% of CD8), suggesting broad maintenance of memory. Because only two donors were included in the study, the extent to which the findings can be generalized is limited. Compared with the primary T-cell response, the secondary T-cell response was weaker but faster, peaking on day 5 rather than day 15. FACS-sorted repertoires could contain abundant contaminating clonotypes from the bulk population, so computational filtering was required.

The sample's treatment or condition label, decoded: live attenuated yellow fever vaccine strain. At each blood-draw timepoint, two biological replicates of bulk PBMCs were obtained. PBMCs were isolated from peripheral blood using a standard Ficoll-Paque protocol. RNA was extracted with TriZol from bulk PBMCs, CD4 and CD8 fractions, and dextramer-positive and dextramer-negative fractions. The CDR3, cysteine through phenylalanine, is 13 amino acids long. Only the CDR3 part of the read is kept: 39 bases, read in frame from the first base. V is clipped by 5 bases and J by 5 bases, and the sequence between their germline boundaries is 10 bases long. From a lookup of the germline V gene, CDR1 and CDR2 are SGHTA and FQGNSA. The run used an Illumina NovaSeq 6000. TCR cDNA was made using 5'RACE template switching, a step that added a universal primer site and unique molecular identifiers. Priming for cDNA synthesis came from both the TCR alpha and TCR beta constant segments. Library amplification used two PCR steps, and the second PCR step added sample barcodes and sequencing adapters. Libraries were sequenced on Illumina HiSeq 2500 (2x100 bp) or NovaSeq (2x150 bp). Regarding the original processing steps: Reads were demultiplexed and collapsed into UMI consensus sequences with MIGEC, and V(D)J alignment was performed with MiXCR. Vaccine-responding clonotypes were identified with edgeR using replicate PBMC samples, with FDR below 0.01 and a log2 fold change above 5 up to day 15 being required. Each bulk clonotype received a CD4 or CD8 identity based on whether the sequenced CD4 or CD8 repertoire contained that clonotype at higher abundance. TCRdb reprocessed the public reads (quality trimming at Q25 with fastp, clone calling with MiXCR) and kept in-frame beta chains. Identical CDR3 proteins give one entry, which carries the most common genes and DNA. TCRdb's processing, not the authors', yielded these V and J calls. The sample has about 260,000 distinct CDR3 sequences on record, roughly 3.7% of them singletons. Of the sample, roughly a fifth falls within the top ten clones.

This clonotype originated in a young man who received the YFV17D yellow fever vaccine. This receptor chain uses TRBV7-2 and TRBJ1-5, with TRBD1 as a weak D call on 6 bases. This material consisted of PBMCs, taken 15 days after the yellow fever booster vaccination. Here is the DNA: TGTGCCAGCAGCCCTACAGGGCATCAGCCCCAGCATTTT. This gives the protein CASSPTGHQPQHF.